The T cell receptor (beta chain) under discussion was sequenced for a study of blood T cells in healthy people across ages. Primers used in a second PCR of about 7 to 12 cycles were a sample-barcoded 5' primer and a J-beta primer mix. Every sample returned 2.5 million or more CDR3-containing paired-end reads. TCRdb re-analysed the 5' RACE reads in MiXCR, keeping a single row per CDR3 protein. The table has about 1,500,000 distinct CDR3 sequences, approximately 30% seen once. Looked up from germline, CDR1 is SGHTA and CDR2 is FQGNSA. The CDR3 is 14 amino acids. V was pared by 3 bases and J by 14 bases, with 17 bases between.

The rearrangement links TRBV7-2 to TRBJ1-6, with D perhaps TRBD1 (5 bases). The sample comprised blood. The sequence was obtained from a woman in her 30s in good health. CDR3 in amino acids: CASSFTGTPRTLHF. CDR3 nucleotides: TGTGCCAGCAGCTTTACCGGGACTCCCAGGACCCTCCACTTT.